This T cell receptor (beta chain) stems from a study of long-term antiretroviral therapy in people with HIV. Study-level results: Post-ART, diversity grew, though it stayed under transplant donor control levels.

Comments on this clone: The target antigen is unknown.

V was pared by 1 base and J by 2 bases, with 12 bases between. Germline CDR1 is SGHTA and CDR2 is FQGNSA. The length of the CDR3 is 16 residues. Sequencing relied on immunoSEQ assay v3.0, run at survey level. Generated by immunoSEQ multiplex PCR, the TCRdb table keeps only in-frame clones and is missing some. In the table there are about 24,000 clones, approximately 82% of which are singletons. The chain links TRBV7-2 to TRBJ1-3; D is unclear. This specimen was unsorted PBMCs, taken 3 years after starting antiretroviral therapy. The sequence was collected from a man in his forties or fifties with HIV. CDR3 sequence (DNA): TGTGCCAGCAGCTTAGGTCTGGGTTCAGCTGGAAACACCATATATTTT. It codes for CASSLGLGSAGNTIYF. The full variable domain, completed using reference TRBV7-2 and TRBJ1-3, is GAGVSQSPSNKVTEKGKDVELRCDPISGHTALYWYRQSLGQGLEFLIYFQGNSAPDKSGLPSDRFSAERTGGSVSTLTIQRTQQEDSAVYLCASSLGLGSAGNTIYFGEGSWLTVV.